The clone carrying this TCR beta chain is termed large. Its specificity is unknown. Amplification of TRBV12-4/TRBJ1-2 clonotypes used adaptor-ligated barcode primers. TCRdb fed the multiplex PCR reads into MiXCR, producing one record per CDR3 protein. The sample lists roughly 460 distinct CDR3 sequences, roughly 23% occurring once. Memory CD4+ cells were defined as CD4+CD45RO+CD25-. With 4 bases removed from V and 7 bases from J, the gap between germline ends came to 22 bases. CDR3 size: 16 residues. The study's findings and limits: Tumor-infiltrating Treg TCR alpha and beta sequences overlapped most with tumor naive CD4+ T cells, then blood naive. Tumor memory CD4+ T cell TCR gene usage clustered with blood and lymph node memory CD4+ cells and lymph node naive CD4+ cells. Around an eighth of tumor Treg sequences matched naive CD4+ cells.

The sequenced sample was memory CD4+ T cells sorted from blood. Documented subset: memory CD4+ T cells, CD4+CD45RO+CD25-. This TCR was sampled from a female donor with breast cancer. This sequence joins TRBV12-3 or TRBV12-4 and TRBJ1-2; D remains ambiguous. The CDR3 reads CASSSNALSLISGYTF. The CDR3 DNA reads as TGTGCCAGCAGTTCGAACGCCCTCTCATTGATTAGTGGCTACACCTTC.